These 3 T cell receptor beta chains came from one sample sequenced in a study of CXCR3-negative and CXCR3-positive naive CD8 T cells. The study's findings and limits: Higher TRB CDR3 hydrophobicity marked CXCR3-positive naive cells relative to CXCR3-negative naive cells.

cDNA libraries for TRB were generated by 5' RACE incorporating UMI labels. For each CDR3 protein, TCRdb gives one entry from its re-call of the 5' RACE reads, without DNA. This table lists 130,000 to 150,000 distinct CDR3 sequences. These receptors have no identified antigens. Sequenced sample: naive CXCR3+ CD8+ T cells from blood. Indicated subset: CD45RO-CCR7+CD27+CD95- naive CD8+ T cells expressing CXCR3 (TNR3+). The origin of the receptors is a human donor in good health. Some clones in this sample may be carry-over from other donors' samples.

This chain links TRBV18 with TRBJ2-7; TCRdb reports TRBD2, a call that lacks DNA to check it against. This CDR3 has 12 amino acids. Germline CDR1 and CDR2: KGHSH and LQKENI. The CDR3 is CASSGLAGEQYF.

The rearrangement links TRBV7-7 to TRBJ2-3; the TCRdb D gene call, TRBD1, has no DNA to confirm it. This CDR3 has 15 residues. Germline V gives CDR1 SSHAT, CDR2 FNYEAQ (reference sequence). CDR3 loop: CASSLGGTSTDTQYF.

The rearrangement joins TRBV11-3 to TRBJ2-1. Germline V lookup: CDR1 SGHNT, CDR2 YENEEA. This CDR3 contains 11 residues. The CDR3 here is CASSFLGEQFF.